In its sample, the clone carrying this T cell receptor beta chain was seen many times. These data come from a study of Graves' ophthalmopathy and Graves' hyperthyroidism. Germline trimming cut 5 bases from V and 2 bases from J; bases unmatched to any gene: 10. CDR1 SNHLY and CDR2 FYNNEI come from the germline V gene. The CDR3 is made up of 17 amino acids. RNA transcripts yielded amplified TCR beta CDR3 regions. A first-round RT-PCR used HTBI primers, followed by a second-round multiplex PCR. TCRdb reanalysed the multiplex PCR reads using MiXCR and keeps one entry per CDR3 protein. The sample lists around 670,000 distinct CDR3 sequences; roughly two fifths were seen once.

The genes are TRBV2 and TRBJ1-5; TRBD1 matches at 9 bases. The material sequenced was peripheral blood. This receptor was obtained from an adult man with Graves' ophthalmopathy. CDR3: CASSKDRGSSGNQPQHF. In DNA form, the CDR3 reads TGTGCCAGCAGTAAGGACAGGGGATCATCCGGCAATCAGCCCCAGCATTTT. The entire variable domain, with the rest obtained from reference TRBV2 and TRBJ1-5, is as follows: EPEVTQTPSHQVTQMGQEVILRCVPISNHLYFYWYRQILGQKVEFLVSFYNNEISEKSEIFDDQFSVERPDGSNFTLKIRSTKLEDSAMYFCASSKDRGSSGNQPQHFGDGTRLSIL.